This T cell receptor (beta chain) was found in a study of T cells of healthy individuals. Only a few counts were recorded for this clonotype. TCRdb used MiXCR to reprocess the 5' RACE reads, holding one entry per CDR3 protein. The repertoire holds about 63,000 distinct CDR3 sequences, with about 17% as singletons. Germline loops: CDR1 SGHNT, CDR2 YYREEE (reference sequence). This CDR3 comprises 13 residues. Trimming took 4 bases from V and 8 from J, leaving 15 bases between them. This sequence originates from a human donor in good health. V and J are TRBV5-4 and TRBJ1-2; weak D call: TRBD1 (5 bases). The CDR3 loop is CASSRPGRFGYTF. The DNA of the CDR3 is TGTGCCAGCAGCCGACCAGGGCGGTTCGGCTACACCTTC.